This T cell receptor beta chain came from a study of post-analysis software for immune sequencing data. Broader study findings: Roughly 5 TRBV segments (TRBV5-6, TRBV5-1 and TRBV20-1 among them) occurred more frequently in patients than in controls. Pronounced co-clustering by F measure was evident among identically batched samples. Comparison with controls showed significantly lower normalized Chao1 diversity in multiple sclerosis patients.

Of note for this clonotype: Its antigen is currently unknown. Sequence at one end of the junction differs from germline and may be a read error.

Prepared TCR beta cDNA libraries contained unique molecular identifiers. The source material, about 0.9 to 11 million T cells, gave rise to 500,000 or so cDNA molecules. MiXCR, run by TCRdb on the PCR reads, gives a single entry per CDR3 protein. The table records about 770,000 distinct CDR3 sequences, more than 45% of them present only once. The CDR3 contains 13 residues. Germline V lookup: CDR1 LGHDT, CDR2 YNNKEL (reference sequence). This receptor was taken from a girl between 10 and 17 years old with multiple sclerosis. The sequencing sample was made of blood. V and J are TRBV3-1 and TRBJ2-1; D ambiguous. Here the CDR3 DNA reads TGTGCCAGCAGCAACCGCCCCGTCAATGGGCAGTTCTTC. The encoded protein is CASSNRPVNGQFF.